Sequencing of this T cell receptor beta chain was carried out in a study of PD-1 blockade in classical Hodgkin lymphoma. Study outcomes and limitations: Healthy donors reportedly exceeded newly diagnosed patients in baseline TCR diversity.

The time point was: cycle 4 day 1 (C4D1), after less than 7 weeks of nivolumab. Every single patient, without exception, relapsed after autologous stem cell transplantation, and brentuximab vedotin exposure varied. Best responses included complete response and partial response; otherwise, the best response was progressive disease. J lost 8 bases, V lost 5 bases, and 8 bases had no gene match. The CDR3 length is 14 residues. Germline assignment: CDR1 LGHNT and CDR2 FRNRAP. Assay used: immunoSEQ multiplex PCR; TCRdb lists only in-frame clones, some missing. The sample records roughly 41,000 clones, 69% being singletons. About this clone: Its target is not known.

The chain recombines TRBV12-5 with TRBJ2-1, with TRBD1 identical over 8 bases. This sample comprised peripheral blood mononuclear cells (PBMCs), obtained before the fourth cycle of nivolumab. The TCR sequence derives from a human donor with classical Hodgkin lymphoma. The CDR3 loop reads CASGPRTGSDEQFF. The CDR3 DNA reads TGTGCTAGTGGTCCCCGGACAGGGTCGGATGAGCAGTTCTTC.